A selection of T cell receptor beta chains follows, all from one sample in a study of control samples from healthy donors and cancer patients. Sequenced by immunoSEQ multiplex PCR; TCRdb stores in-frame clones only, minus some. The sample lists approximately 150,000 clones, 90% to 95% seen once, with approximately 0.7% in the top ten. Material: blood. The receptors shown here come from a woman aged 30 to 39 in good health. The CDR3 runs from the conserved cysteine through the conserved F or W. D genes are given only for firm matches.

TRBJ2-1 TRBD2 TRBV4-3 CASSQSLAGGRDEQFF
TRBJ2-2 TRBD2 TRBV11-2 CASSLLAGNAGELFF
TRBJ2-5 - TRBV7-8 CASSSRSGKTQYF
TRBJ2-1 - TRBV4-1 CASSQDRGRSSYNEQFF
TRBJ2-2 TRBD2 TRBV18 CASSPRREGAGELFF
TRBJ1-1 - TRBV7-8 CASSLGAGSTEAFF
TRBJ1-2 - TRBV3-1/TRBV3-2 CASSQVGVYGYTF
TRBJ2-2 TRBD1 TRBV29-1 CSAPPIGTDATGELFF
TRBJ1-2 TRBD1 TRBV6-5 CASGTGHPGYTF
TRBJ2-1 - TRBV12-3/TRBV12-4 CASSPRTPNEQFF
TRBJ1-1 - TRBV9 CASSPRGGPDTEAFF
TRBJ1-2 - TRBV20-1 CSCEGDYGYTF
TRBJ2-3 - TRBV7-9 CASSFEPQLSTDTQYF
TRBJ1-3 - TRBV19 CASSISRRVSGNTIYF
TRBJ2-7 - TRBV6-5 CASSYQGGPYEQYF
TRBJ2-7 - TRBV21-1 CASSPRTGRYEQYF
TRBJ2-7 TRBD1 TRBV6-1 CASSDGQGGKKEQYF
TRBJ1-1 - TRBV6-4 CASSEDSGLFWFF
TRBJ1-1 TRBD1 TRBV5-1 CASGQGANTEAFF
TRBJ2-5 - TRBV14 CASSHAEGVKETQYF
TRBJ2-3 - TRBV30 CAWSMGLRGGDTQYF
TRBJ1-1 - TRBV15 CATSRVGTPNTEAFF
TRBJ1-6 - TRBV28 CASTQEHSPLHF
TRBJ1-5 - TRBV27 CASSLSVEQPQHF
TRBJ2-1 - TRBV6-5 CASSYSRRTIDEQFF
TRBJ1-2 - TRBV4-1 CASSQDRMRAGSNYGYTF
TRBJ2-4 - TRBV18 CASSPGQFLAKNIQYF
TRBJ2-2 - TRBV5-1 CASSLRNTGELFF
TRBJ2-7 - TRBV9 CASSVGDSYEQYF
TRBJ2-7 - TRBV7-6 CASRNRGGRYGSGEQYF
TRBJ2-1 TRBD2 TRBV2 CASSEVRGSEQFF
TRBJ1-5 - TRBV20-1 CSASTAGYQPQHF
TRBJ2-1 - TRBV10-2 CASNQAENYNEQFF
TRBJ2-3 - TRBV6-5 CASSVQGAATDTQYF
TRBJ2-2 - TRBV18 CASSLRRGSTGELFF
TRBJ2-7 - TRBV3-1/TRBV3-2 CASSQIYEQYF
TRBJ2-3 TRBD2 TRBV10-3 CAISEKKTSGRAPDTQYF